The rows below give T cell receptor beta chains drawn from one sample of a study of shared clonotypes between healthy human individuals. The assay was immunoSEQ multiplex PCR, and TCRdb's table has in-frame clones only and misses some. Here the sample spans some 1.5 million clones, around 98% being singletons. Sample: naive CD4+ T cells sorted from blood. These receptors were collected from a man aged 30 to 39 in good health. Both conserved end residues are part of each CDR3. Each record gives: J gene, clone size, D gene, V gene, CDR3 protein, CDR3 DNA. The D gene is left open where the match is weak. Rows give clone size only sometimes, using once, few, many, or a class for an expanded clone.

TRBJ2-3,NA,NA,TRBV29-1,CSVSITDTQYF,TGCAGCGTGTCAATCACAGATACGCAGTATTTT
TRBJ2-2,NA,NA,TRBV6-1,CASSRATSNTGELFF,TGTGCCAGCAGTAGGGCCACCTCGAACACCGGGGAGCTGTTTTTT
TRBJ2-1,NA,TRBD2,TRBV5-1,CASSRTSGRAGGQFF,TGCGCCAGCAGCCGGACTAGCGGGAGGGCCGGAGGGCAGTTCTTC
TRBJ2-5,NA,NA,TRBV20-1,CSARGETQYF,TGCAGTGCTCGAGGCGAGACCCAGTACTTC
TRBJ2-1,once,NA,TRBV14,CASSQAPDRQALF,TGTGCCAGCAGCCAAGCCCCGGACCGACAGGCTCTCTTC
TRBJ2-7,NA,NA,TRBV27,CASSLSRNSNEQYF,TGTGCCAGCAGTTTATCCCGAAACAGCAACGAGCAGTACTTC
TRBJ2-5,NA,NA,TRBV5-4,CASGNRDVETQYF,TGTGCCAGCGGTAACAGGGATGTTGAGACCCAGTACTTC
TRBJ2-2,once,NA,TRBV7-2,CASSSPGRYTGELFF,TGTGCCAGCAGCTCGCCAGGGCGGTACACCGGGGAGCTGTTTTTT
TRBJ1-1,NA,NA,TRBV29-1,CSVVRQVNTEAFF,TGCAGCGTTGTGCGGCAGGTCAACACTGAAGCTTTCTTT
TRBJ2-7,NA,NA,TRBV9,CASSVVGGPPEAYAEQYF,TGTGCCAGCAGCGTAGTTGGCGGGCCCCCGGAGGCCTACGCTGAGCAGTACTTC
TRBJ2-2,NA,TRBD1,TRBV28,CASVGRGSGELFF,TGTGCCAGCGTTGGCAGGGGGTCCGGGGAGCTGTTTTTT
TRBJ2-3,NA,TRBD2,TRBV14,CASSQGSGSSDTQYF,TGTGCCAGCAGCCAAGGTAGCGGGAGTTCAGATACGCAGTATTTT
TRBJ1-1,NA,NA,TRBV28,CASSAPGRGMNTEAFF,TGTGCCAGCAGTGCACCGGGTAGGGGAATGAACACTGAAGCTTTCTTT
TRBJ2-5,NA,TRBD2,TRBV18,CASSPPTSAGAQETQYF,TGTGCCAGCTCACCACCGACGAGCGCGGGAGCCCAAGAGACCCAGTACTTC
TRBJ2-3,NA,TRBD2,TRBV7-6,CASEFGEREGEDTQYF,TGTGCCAGCGAATTCGGGGAACGGGAGGGCGAGGACACGCAGTATTTT
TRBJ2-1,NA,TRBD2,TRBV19,CASSTSGRPNNEQFF,TGTGCCAGTAGCACTAGCGGGAGACCGAACAATGAGCAGTTCTTC
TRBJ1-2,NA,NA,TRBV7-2,CASSLVPTGAYGYTF,TGTGCCAGCAGCTTAGTTCCGACAGGAGCCTATGGCTACACCTTC
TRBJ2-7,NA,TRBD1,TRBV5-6,CASSSYRVRGSYEQYF,TGTGCCAGCAGCTCCTACCGGGTCAGGGGGTCCTACGAGCAGTACTTC
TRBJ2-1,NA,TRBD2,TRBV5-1,CASSLATSGGPSSYNEQFF,TGCGCCAGCAGCTTGGCCACTAGCGGGGGTCCGAGCTCCTACAATGAGCAGTTCTTC
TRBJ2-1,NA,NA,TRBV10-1,CASSSGSSYNEQFF,TGCGCCAGCAGTTCGGGAAGCTCCTACAATGAGCAGTTCTTC
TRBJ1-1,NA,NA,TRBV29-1,CSVEDLSGAFF,TGCAGCGTTGAAGATTTATCAGGGGCTTTCTTT
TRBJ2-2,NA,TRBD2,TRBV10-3,CAISKTSGRANTGELFF,TGTGCCATCAGTAAAACTAGCGGGAGAGCGAACACCGGGGAGCTGTTTTTT
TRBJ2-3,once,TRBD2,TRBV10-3,CAISDLAGVTDTQYF,TGTGCCATCAGTGACCTAGCGGGAGTAACAGATACGCAGTATTTT
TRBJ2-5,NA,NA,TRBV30,CAWSASFGHGFWGSQYF,TGTGCCTGGAGTGCCAGCTTTGGACACGGGTTTTGGGGGTCCCAGTACTTC
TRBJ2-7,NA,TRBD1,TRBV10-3,CAISWDRSYEQYF,TGTGCCATCAGTTGGGACAGATCCTACGAGCAGTACTTC
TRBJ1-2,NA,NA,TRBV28,CASSDGTRPTLGHGYTF,TGTGCCAGCAGTGACGGGACGAGACCGACCCTAGGCCATGGCTACACCTTC
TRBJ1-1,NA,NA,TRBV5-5,CASSLLQENTEAFF,TGTGCCAGCAGCTTACTACAGGAGAACACTGAAGCTTTCTTT
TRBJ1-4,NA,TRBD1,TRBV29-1,CSVDEGAGKLFF,TGCAGCGTTGATGAGGGGGCGGGAAAACTGTTTTTT
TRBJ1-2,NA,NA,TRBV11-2,CASSLVGVRGYTF,TGTGCCAGCAGCTTAGTGGGGGTTCGCGGCTACACCTTC
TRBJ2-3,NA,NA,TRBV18,CASSQNEATDTQYF,TGTGCCAGCTCACAAAACGAGGCGACAGATACGCAGTATTTT
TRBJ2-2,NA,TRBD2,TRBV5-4,CASSLLREANTGELFF,TGTGCCAGCAGCTTGCTTCGGGAGGCGAACACCGGGGAGCTGTTTTTT
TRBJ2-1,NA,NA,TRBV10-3,CAIKGRGEQFF,TGTGCCATCAAGGGACGTGGGGAGCAGTTCTTC
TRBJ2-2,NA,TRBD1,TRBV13,CASSLYFLETGRNTGELFF,TGTGCCAGCAGCTTATATTTTCTAGAGACAGGGAGGAACACCGGGGAGCTGTTTTTT
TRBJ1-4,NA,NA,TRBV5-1,CASSLNGADNEKLFF,TGCGCCAGCAGCTTGAACGGGGCTGATAATGAAAAACTGTTTTTT
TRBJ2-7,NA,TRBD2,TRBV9,CASSPAGRVGEQYF,TGTGCCAGCAGCCCAGCAGGGAGGGTCGGCGAGCAGTACTTC
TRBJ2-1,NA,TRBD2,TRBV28,CASSLGLAGLSGDNEQFF,TGTGCCAGCAGTCTCGGACTAGCGGGCCTTTCCGGTGACAATGAGCAGTTCTTC
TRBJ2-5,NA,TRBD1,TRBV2,CASSLTGELPTQYF,TGTGCCAGCAGTTTAACAGGGGAGCTCCCTACCCAGTACTTC
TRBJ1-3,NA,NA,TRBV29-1,CSVNSGNTIYF,TGCAGCGTTAACTCTGGAAACACCATATATTTT
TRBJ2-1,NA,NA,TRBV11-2,CASTPGRDEQFF,TGTGCCAGCACCCCGGGTCGGGATGAGCAGTTCTTC
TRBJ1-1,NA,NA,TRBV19,CASSIRGTRNTEAFF,TGTGCCAGTAGTATCCGAGGAACCAGGAACACTGAAGCTTTCTTT
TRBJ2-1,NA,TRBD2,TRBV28,CASRQPRLAGDDNEQFF,TGTGCCAGCAGGCAACCCCGACTAGCGGGAGATGACAATGAGCAGTTCTTC
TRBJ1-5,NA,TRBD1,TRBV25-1,CASSDIGQGGQPQHF,TGTGCCAGCAGTGACATCGGACAGGGCGGTCAGCCCCAGCATTTT
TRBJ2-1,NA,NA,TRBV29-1,CSVEGGIGSYNEQFF,TGCAGCGTTGAAGGTGGGATTGGCTCCTACAATGAGCAGTTCTTC
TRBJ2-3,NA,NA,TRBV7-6,CASRLGPGTDTQYF,TGTGCCAGCAGACTAGGACCAGGCACAGATACGCAGTATTTT
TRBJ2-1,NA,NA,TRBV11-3,CASSRGSSSYNEQFF,TGTGCCAGCAGCCGGGGCTCGAGCTCCTACAATGAGCAGTTCTTC
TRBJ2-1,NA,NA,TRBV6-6,CASSTLFIEQFF,TGTGCCAGCAGTACCTTATTCATTGAGCAGTTCTTC
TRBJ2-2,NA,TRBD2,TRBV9,CASSVIGLAVNTGELFF,TGTGCCAGCAGCGTCATTGGACTAGCGGTAAACACCGGGGAGCTGTTTTTT